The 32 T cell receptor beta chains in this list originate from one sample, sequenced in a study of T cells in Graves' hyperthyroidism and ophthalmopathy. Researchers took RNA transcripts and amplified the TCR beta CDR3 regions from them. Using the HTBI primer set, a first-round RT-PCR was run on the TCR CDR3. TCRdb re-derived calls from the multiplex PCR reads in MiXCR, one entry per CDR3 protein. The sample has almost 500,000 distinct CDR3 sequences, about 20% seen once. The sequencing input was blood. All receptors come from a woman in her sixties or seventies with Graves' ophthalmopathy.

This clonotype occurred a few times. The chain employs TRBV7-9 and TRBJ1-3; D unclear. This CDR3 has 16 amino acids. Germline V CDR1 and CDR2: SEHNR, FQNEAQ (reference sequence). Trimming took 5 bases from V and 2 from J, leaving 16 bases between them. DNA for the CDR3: TGTGCCAGCAGCCCCTATCCGGGTGGCACTGGAAACACCATATATTTT. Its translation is CASSPYPGGTGNTIYF.

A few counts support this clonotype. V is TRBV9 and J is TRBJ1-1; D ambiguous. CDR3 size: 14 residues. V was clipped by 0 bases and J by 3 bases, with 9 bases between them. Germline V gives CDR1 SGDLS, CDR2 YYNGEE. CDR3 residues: CASSVEPSYTEAFF. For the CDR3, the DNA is TGTGCCAGCAGCGTAGAACCCAGCTACACTGAAGCTTTCTTT.

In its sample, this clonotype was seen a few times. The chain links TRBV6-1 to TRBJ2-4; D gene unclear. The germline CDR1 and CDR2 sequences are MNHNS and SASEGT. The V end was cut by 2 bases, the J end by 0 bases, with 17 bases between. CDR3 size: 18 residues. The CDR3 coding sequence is TGTGCCAGCAGTGAATCGGCTCAGAGCTCACTAGCCAAAAACATTCAGTACTTC. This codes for CASSESAQSSLAKNIQYF.

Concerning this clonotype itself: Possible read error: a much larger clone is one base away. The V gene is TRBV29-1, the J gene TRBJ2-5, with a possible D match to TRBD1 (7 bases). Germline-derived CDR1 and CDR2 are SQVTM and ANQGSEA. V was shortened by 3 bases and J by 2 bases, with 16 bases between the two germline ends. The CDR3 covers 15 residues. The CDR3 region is CSVERQGGGQETQYF. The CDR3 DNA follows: TGCAGCGTTGAGCGCCAGGGGGGAGGTCAAGAGACCCAGTACTTC.

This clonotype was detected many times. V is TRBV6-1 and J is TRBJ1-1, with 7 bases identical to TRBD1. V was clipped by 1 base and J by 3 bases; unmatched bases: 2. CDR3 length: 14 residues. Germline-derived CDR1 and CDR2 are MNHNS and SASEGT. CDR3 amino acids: CASSEDRGDTEAFF. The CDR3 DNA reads TGTGCCAGCAGTGAAGACAGGGGTGACACTGAAGCTTTCTTT.

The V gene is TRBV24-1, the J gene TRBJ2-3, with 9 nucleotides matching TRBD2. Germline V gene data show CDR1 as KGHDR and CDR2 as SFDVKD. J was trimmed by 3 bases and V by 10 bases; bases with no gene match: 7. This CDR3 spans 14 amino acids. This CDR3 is CATNAGLATDTQYF. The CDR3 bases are TGTGCCACAAATGCGGGACTAGCAACAGATACGCAGTATTTT.

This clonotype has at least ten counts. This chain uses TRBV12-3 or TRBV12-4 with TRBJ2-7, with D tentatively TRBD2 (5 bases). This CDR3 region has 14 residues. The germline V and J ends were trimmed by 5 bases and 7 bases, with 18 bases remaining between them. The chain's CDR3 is CASSGRESFREQYF. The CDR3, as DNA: TGTGCCAGCAGTGGTAGGGAGTCCTTTAGGGAGCAGTACTTC.

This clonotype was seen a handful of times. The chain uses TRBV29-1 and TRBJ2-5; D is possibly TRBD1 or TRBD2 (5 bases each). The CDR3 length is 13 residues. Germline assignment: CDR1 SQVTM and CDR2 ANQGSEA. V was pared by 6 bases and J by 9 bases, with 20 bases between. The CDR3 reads CSVGPGTQAAQYF. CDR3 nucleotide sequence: TGCAGCGTGGGGCCGGGGACCCAAGCGGCCCAGTACTTC.

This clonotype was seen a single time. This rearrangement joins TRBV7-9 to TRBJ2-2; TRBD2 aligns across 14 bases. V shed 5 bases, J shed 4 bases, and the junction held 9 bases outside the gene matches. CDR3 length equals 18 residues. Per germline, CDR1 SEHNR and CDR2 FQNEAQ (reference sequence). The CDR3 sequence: CASSQGLAGVGGTGELFF. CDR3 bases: TGTGCCAGCAGCCAGGGACTAGCGGGAGTAGGAGGCACCGGGGAGCTGTTTTTT.

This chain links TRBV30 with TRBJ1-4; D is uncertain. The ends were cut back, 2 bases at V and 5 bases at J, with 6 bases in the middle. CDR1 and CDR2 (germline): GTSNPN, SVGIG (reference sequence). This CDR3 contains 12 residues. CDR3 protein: CAWSSTNEKLFF. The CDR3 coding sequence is TGTGCCTGGAGTTCGACGAATGAAAAACTGTTTTTT.

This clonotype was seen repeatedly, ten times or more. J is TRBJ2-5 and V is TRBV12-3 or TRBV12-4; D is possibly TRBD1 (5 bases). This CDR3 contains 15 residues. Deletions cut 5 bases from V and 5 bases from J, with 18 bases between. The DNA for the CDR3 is TGTGCCAGCAGTAGGTCAGGGCGCTCTTGGGAGACCCAGTACTTC. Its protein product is CASSRSGRSWETQYF.

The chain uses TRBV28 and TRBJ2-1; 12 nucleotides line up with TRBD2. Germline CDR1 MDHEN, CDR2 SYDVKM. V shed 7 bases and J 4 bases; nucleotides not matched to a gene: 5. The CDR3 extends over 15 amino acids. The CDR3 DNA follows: TGTGCCAGCATCCCTAGCGGGGGGGCGTACAATGAGCAGTTCTTC. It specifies CASIPSGGAYNEQFF.

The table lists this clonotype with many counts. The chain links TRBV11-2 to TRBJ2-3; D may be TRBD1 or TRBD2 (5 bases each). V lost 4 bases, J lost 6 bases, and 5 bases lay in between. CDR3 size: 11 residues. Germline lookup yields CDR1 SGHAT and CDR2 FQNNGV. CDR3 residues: CASSWGDTQYF. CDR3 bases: TGTGCCAGCAGCTGGGGGGATACGCAGTATTTT.

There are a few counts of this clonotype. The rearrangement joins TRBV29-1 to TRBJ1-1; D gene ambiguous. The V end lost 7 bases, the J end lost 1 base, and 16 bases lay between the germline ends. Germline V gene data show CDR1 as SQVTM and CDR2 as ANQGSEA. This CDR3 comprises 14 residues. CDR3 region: CSASTYVGNTEAFF. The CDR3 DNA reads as TGCAGCGCATCGACTTACGTAGGGAACACTGAAGCTTTCTTT.

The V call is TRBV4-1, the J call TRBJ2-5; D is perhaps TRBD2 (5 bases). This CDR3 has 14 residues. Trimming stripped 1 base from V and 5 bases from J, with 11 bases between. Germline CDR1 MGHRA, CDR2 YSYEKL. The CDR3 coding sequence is TGCGCCAGCAGCCAAGGACGGGGTGCGGAGACCCAGTACTTC. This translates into CASSQGRGAETQYF.

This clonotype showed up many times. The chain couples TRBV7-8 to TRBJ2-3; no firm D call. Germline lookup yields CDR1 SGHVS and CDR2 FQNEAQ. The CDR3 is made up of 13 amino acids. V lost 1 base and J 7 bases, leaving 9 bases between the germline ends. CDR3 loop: CASSLGDPYTQYF. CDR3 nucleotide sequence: TGTGCCAGCAGCTTAGGGGATCCTTATACGCAGTATTTT.

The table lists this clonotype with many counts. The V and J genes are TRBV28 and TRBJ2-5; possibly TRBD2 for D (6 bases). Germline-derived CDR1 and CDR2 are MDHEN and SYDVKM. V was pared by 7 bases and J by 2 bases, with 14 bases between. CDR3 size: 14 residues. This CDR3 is CASTLLGGQETQYF. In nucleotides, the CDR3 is TGTGCCAGCACCCTTCTGGGGGGTCAAGAGACCCAGTACTTC.

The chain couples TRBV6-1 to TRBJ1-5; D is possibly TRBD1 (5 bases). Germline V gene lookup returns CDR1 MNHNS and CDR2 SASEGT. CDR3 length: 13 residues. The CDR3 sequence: CGIGTYSNQPQHF. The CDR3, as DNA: TGTGGTATCGGGACCTATAGCAATCAGCCCCAGCATTTT.

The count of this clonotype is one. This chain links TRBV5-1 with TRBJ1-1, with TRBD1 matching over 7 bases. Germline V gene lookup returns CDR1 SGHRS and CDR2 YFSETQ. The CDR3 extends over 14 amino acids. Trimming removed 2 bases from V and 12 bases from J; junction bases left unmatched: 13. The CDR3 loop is CASSLTGVAYRPFF. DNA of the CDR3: TGCGCCAGCAGCTTAACAGGGGTTGCCTACCGGCCTTTCTTT.

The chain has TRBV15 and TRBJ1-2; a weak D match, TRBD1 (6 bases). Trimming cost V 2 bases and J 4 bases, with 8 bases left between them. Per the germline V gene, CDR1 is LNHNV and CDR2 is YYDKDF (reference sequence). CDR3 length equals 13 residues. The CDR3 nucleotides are TGTGCCACCAGCAGATTGACAGGCTATGGCTACACCTTC. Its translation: CATSRLTGYGYTF.

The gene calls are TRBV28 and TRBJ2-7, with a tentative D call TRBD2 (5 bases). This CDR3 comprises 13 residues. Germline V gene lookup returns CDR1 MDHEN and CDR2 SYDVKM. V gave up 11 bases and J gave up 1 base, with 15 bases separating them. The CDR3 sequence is CALGSPGSYEQYF. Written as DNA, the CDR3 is TGTGCCCTAGGGAGTCCAGGTTCCTACGAGCAGTACTTC.

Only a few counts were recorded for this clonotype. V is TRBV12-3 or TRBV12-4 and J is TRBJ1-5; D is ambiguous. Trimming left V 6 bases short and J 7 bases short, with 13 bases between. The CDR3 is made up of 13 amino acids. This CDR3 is CASSLRRGQPQHF. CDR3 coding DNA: TGTGCCAGCAGCCTCAGACGGGGACAGCCCCAGCATTTT.

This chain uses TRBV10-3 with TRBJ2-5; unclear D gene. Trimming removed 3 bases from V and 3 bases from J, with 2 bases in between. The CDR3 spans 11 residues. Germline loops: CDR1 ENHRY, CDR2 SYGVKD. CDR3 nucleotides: TGTGCCATCAGTGAAAAAGAGACCCAGTACTTC. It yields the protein CAISEKETQYF.

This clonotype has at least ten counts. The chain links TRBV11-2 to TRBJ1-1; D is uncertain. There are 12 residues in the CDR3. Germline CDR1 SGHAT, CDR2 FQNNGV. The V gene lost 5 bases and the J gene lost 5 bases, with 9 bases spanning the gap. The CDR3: CASSRLGTEAFF. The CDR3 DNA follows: TGTGCCAGCAGCCGACTGGGGACTGAAGCTTTCTTT.

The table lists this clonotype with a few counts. This chain's CDR3 is CAGGDNDHPNSNQPQHF. In nucleotides, the CDR3 is TGTGCCGGGGGGGACAACGATCACCCCAATAGCAATCAGCCCCAGCATTTT. V and J are TRBV6-4 and TRBJ1-5; tentatively, D is TRBD1 (6 bases). V was shortened by 11 bases and J by 0 bases, with 23 bases between the two germline ends. The CDR3 consists of 17 residues. The germline V gene encodes CDR1 MRHNA and CDR2 SNTAGT.

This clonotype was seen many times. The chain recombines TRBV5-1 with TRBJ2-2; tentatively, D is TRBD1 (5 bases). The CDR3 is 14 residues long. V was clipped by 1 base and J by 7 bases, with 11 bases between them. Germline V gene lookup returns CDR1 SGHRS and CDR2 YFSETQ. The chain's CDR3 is CASSLQGSSGELFF. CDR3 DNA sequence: TGCGCCAGCAGCTTGCAGGGTTCCAGCGGGGAGCTGTTTTTT. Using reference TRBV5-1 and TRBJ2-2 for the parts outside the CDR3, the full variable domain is KAGVTQTPRYLIKTRGQQVTLSCSPISGHRSVSWYQQTPGQGLQFLFEYFSETQRNKGNFPGRFSGRQFSNSRSEMNVSTLELGDSALYLCASSLQGSSGELFFGEGSRLTVL.

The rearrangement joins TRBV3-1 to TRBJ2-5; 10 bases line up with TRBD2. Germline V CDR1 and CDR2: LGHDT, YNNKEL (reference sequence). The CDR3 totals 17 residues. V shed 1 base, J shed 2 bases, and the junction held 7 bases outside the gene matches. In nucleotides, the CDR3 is TGTGCCAGCAGCCAAGGTGGGACTAGCGAGGGGCAAGAGACCCAGTACTTC. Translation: CASSQGGTSEGQETQYF.

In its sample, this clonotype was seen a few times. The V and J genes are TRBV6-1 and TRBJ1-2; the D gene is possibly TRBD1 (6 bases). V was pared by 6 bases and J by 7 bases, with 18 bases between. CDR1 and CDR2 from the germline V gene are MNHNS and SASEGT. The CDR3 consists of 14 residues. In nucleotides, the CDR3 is TGTGCCAGCAGACATTCCACAGGGACCTCTGGCTACACCTTC. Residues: CASRHSTGTSGYTF.

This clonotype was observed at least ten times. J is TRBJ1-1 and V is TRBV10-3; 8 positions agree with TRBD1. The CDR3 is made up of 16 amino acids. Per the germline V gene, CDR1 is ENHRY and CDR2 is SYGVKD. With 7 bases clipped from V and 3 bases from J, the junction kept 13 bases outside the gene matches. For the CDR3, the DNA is TGTGCCATCAACTCAGGGGGCCGGTTGGGATACACTGAAGCTTTCTTT. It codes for CAINSGGRLGYTEAFF.

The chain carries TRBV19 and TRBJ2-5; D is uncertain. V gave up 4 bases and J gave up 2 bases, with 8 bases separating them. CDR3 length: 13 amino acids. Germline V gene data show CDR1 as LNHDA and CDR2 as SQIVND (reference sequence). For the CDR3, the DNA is TGTGCCAGTAGTACAGTGCAGCAAGAGACCCAGTACTTC. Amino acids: CASSTVQQETQYF. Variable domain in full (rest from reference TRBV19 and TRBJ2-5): DGGITQSPKYLFRKEGQNVTLSCEQNLNHDAMYWYRQDPGQGLRLIYYSQIVNDFQKGDIAEGYSVSREKKESFPLTVTSAQKNPTAFYLCASSTVQQETQYFGPGTRLLVL.

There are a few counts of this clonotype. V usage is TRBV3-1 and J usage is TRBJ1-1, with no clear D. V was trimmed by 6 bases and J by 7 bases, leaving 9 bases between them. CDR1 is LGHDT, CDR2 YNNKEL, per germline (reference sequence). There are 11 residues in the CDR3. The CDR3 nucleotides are TGTGCCAGCAGTGGACCTAGTGAAGCTTTCTTT. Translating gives CASSGPSEAFF.

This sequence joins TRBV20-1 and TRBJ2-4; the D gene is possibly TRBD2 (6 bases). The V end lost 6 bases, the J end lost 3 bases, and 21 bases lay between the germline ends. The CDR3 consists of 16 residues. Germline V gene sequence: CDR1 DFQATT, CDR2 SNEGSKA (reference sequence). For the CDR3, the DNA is TGCAGTGCAGAGGGGACCAGCGGGTGGGACAAAAACATTCAGTACTTC. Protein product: CSAEGTSGWDKNIQYF.